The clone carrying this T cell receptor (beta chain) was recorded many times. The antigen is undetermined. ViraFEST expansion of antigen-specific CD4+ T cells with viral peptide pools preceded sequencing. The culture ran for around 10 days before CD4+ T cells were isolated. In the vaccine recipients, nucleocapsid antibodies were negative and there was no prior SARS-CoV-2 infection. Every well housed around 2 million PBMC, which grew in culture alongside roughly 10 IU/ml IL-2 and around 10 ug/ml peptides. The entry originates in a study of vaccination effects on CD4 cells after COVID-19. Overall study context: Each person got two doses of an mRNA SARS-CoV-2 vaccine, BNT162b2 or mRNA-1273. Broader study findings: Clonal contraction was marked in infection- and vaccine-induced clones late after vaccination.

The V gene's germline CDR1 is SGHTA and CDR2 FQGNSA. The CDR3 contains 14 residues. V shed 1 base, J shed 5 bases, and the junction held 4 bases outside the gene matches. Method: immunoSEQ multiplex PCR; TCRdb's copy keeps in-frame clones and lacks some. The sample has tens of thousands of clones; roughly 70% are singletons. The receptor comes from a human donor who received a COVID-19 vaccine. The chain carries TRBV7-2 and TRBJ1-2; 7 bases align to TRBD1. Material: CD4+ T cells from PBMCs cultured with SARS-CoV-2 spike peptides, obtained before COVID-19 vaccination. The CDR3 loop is CASSLEAGGYGYTF. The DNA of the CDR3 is TGTGCCAGCAGCTTAGAAGCAGGGGGGTATGGCTACACCTTC.